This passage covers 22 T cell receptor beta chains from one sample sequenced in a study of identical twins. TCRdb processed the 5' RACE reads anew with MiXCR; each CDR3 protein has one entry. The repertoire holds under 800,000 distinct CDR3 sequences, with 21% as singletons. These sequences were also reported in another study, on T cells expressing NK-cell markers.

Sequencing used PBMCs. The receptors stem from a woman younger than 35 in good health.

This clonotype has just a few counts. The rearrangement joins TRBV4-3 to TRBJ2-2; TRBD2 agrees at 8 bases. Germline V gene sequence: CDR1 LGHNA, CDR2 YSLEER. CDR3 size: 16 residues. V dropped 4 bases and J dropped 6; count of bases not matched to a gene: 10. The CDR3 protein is CASSPRSSGRAGELFF. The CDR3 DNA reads TGCGCCAGCAGCCCCCGGAGTTCCGGGAGGGCCGGGGAGCTGTTTTTT.

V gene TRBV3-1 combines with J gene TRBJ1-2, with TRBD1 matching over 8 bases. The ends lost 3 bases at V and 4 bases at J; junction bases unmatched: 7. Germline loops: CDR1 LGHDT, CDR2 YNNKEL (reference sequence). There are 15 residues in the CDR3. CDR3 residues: CASSHLDRAPYGYTF. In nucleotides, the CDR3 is TGTGCCAGCAGCCACTTGGACAGGGCCCCCTATGGCTACACCTTC. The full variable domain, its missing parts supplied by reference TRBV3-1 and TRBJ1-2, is DTAVSQTPKYLVTQMGNDKSIKCEQNLGHDTMYWYKQDSKKFLKIMFSYNNKELIINETVPNRFSPKSPDKAHLNLHINSLELGDSAVYFCASSHLDRAPYGYTFGSGTRLTVV.

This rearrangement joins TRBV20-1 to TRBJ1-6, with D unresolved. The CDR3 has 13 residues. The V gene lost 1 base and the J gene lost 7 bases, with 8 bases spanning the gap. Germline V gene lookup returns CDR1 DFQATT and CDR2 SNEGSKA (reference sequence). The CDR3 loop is CSARGGGNSPLHF. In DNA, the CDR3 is TGCAGTGCTAGAGGGGGAGGGAATTCACCCCTCCACTTT.

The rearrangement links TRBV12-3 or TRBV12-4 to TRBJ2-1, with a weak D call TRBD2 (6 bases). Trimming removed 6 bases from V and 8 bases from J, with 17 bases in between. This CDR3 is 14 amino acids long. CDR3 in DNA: TGTGCCAGCAGGGGGACTCATACTTCCCATGAGCAGTTCTTC. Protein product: CASRGTHTSHEQFF.

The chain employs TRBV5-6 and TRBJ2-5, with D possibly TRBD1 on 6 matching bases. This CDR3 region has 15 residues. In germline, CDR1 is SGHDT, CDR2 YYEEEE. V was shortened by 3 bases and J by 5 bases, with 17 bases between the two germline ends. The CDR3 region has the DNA TGTGCCAGCAGCTGGGGTACAGGGCCGGGGGAGACCCAGTACTTC. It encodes CASSWGTGPGETQYF.

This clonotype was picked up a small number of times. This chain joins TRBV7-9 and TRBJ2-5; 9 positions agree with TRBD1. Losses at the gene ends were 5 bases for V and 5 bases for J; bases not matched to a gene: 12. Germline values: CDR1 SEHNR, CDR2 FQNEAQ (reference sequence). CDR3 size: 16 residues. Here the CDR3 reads CASSPRLGQGKETQYF. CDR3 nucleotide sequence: TGTGCCAGCAGCCCACGCCTAGGACAGGGGAAGGAGACCCAGTACTTC.

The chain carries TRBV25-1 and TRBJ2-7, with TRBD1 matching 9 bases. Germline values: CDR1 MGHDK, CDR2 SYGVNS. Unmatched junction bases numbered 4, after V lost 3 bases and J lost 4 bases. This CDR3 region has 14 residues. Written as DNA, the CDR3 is TGTGCCAGCAGTGATCAGGACAGGGGTTACGAGCAGTACTTC. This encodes CASSDQDRGYEQYF.

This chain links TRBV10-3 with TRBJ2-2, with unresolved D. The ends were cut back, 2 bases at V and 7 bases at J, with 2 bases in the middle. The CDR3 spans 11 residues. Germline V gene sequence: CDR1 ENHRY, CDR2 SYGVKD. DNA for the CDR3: TGTGCCATCAGTGAGGGCGGGGAGCTGTTTTTT. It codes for CAISEGGELFF.

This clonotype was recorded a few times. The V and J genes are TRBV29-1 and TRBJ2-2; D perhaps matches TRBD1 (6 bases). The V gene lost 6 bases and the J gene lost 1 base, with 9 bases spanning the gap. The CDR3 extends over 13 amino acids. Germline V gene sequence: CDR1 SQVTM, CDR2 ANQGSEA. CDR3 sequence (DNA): TGCAGCGTGCCACAGGGGAACACCGGGGAGCTGTTTTTT. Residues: CSVPQGNTGELFF.

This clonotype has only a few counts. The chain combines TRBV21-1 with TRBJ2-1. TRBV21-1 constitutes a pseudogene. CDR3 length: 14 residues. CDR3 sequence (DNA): TGTGCCAGCAGCAAAGTCGAGGTAGGGAATGAGCAGTTCTTC. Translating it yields CASSKVEVGNEQFF.

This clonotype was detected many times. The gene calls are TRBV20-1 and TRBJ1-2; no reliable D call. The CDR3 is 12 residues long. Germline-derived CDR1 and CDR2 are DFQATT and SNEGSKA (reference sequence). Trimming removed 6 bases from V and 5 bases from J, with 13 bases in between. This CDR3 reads CSAGRAEYGYTF. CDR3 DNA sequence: TGCAGTGCCGGCCGGGCAGAGTATGGCTACACCTTC.

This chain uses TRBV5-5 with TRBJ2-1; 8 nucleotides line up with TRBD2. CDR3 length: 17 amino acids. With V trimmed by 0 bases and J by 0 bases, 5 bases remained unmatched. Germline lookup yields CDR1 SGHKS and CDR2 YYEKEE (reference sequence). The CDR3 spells CASSLGLAFASYNEQFF. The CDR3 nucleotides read TGTGCCAGCAGCTTGGGACTAGCGTTTGCCTCCTACAATGAGCAGTTCTTC.

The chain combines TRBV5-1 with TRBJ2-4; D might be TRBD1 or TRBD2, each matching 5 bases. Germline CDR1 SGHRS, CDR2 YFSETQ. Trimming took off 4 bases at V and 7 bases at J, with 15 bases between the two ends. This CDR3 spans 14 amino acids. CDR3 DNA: TGCGCCAGCAGCGCGGGTACGGGGCAGAACATTCAGTACTTC. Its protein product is CASSAGTGQNIQYF.

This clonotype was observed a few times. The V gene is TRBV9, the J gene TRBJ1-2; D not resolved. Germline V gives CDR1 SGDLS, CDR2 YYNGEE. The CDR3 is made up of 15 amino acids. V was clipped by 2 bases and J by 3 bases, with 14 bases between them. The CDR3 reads CASSVSPDRDYGYTF. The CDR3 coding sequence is TGTGCCAGCAGCGTTTCACCGGATAGGGACTATGGCTACACCTTC.

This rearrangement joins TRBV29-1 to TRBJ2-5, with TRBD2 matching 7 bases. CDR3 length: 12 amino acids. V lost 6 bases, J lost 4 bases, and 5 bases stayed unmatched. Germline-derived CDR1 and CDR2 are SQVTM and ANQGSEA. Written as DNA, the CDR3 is TGCAGCGTGACGAGCGGGGTAGAGACCCAGTACTTC. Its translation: CSVTSGVETQYF.

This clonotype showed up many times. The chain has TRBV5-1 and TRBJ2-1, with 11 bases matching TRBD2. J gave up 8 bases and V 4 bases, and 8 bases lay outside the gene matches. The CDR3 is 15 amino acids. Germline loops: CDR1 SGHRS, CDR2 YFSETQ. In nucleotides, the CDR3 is TGCGCCAGCAGCCAAACTAGCGGGAGTCCCCATGAGCAGTTCTTC. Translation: CASSQTSGSPHEQFF.

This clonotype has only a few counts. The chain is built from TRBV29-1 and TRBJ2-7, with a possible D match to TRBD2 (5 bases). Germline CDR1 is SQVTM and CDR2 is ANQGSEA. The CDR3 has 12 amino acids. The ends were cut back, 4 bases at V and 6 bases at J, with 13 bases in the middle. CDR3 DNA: TGCAGCGTTGTGTTCCAAAGCGGCGAGCAGTACTTC. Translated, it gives CSVVFQSGEQYF.

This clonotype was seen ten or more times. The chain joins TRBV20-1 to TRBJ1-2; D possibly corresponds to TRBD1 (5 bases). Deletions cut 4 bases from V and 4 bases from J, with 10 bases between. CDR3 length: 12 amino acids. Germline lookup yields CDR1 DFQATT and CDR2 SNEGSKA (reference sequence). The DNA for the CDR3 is TGCAGTGCTAAGGGGCCGGGCTATGGCTACACCTTC. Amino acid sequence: CSAKGPGYGYTF.

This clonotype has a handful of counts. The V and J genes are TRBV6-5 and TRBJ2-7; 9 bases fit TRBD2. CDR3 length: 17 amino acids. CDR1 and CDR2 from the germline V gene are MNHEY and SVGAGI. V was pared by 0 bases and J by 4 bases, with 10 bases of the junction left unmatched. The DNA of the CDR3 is TGTGCCAGCAGTTACTCTCCTGGGGGCGGGAGGGCTTACGAGCAGTACTTC. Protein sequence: CASSYSPGGGRAYEQYF.

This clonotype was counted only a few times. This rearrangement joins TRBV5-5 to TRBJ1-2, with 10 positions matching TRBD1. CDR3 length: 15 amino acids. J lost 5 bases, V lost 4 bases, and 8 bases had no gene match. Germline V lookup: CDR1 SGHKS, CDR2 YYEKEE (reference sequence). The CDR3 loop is CASSIRTGGSYGYTF. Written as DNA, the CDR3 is TGTGCCAGCAGCATCCGGACAGGGGGTAGTTATGGCTACACCTTC. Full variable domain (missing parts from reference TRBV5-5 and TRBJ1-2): DAGVTQSPTHLIKTRGQQVTLRCSPISGHKSVSWYQQVLGQGPQFIFQYYEKEERGRGNFPDRFSARQFPNYSSELNVNALLLGDSALYLCASSIRTGGSYGYTFGSGTRLTVV.

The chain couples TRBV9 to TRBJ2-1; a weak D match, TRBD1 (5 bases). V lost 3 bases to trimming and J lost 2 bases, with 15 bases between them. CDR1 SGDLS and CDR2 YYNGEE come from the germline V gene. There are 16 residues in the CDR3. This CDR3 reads CASSGGLAEPYNEQFF. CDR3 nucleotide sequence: TGTGCCAGCAGCGGGGGCCTGGCGGAGCCCTACAATGAGCAGTTCTTC.

CDR3 amino acids: CASRDLSNQPQHF. DNA for the CDR3: TGTGCCAGCAGAGACCTAAGCAATCAGCCCCAGCATTTT. The chain couples TRBV2 to TRBJ1-5; D is undetermined. This CDR3 is built from 13 residues. CDR1 and CDR2 (germline): SNHLY, FYNNEI. Trimming took off 6 bases at V and 1 base at J, with 7 bases between the two ends.